Listed here are 3 T cell receptor beta chains from one sample, sequenced in a study of cytomegalovirus exposure and HLA in healthy donors. PCR primers comprised 60 Vbeta and 13 Jbeta primers. Sequenced by immunoSEQ multiplex PCR; TCRdb stores in-frame clones only, minus some. The sample carries some 130,000 clones, roughly four fifths recorded once. The sequenced sample consisted of PBMCs. The receptors originated from a woman aged 50 to 60 in good health and CMV-seropositive.

The chain has TRBV19 and TRBJ1-2; TRBD1 aligns across 9 bases. The CDR3 loop spans 19 amino acids. Trimming cost V 7 bases and J 6 bases; bases outside gene matches: 24. Germline CDR1 LNHDA, CDR2 SQIVND (reference sequence). In nucleotides, the CDR3 is TGTGCCAGTAAGAGGCTGCGGCGAACCGGGACAGGGATTGACGATGGCTACACCTTC. This codes for CASKRLRRTGTGIDDGYTF.

This chain joins TRBV5-4 and TRBJ2-3, with a possible D match to TRBD2 (7 bases). The CDR3 covers 17 residues. Germline-derived CDR1 and CDR2 are SGHNT and YYREEE (reference sequence). V was shortened by 1 base and J by 3 bases, with 18 bases between the two germline ends. CDR3 amino acids: CASSLQVGGPGTDTQYF. In DNA, the CDR3 is TGTGCCAGCAGCTTGCAGGTCGGGGGGCCGGGGACAGATACGCAGTATTTT.

The chain is built from TRBV5-1 and TRBJ2-5; 13 bases align to TRBD2. Germline loops: CDR1 SGHRS, CDR2 YFSETQ. J lost 4 bases, V lost 3 bases, and 6 bases had no gene match. The CDR3 extends over 16 amino acids. The CDR3 spells CASSSGTSGVGETQYF. CDR3 nucleotide sequence: TGCGCCAGCAGCTCCGGGACTAGCGGGGTGGGAGAGACCCAGTACTTC.